A single sample is the source of the 20 T cell receptor beta chains below, sequenced in a study of cytomegalovirus exposure and HLA in healthy donors. 13 Jbeta primers and 60 Vbeta primers were used for the PCR. The table came from immunoSEQ multiplex PCR; TCRdb's copy has only in-frame clones and leaves some out. This table has 150,000 to 200,000 clones, roughly 78% appearing once. The sequenced material came from PBMCs. The receptors here all came from a man between 40 and 49 years old in good health and CMV-seronegative.

The rearrangement links TRBV5-4 to TRBJ1-1; a possible D gene is TRBD1 (5 bases). V lost 4 bases to trimming and J lost 2 bases, with 9 bases between them. Germline V CDR1 and CDR2: SGHNT, YYREEE (reference sequence). The length of the CDR3 is 13 residues. The CDR3 DNA is TGTGCCAGCAGCCCTGGACAAAACACTGAAGCTTTCTTT. Its protein is CASSPGQNTEAFF. Variable domain in full (rest from reference TRBV5-4 and TRBJ1-1): ETGVTQSPTHLIKTRGQQVTLRCSSQSGHNTVSWYQQALGQGPQFIFQYYREEENGRGNFPPRFSGLQFPNYSSELNVNALELDDSALYLCASSPGQNTEAFFGQGTRLTVV.

The chain employs TRBV9 and TRBJ2-1, with D possibly matching TRBD2 (6 bases). Per the germline V gene, CDR1 is SGDLS and CDR2 is YYNGEE. This CDR3 spans 16 amino acids. Trimming cost V 0 bases and J 0 bases, with 10 bases left between them. DNA for the CDR3: TGTGCCAGCAGCGTAGGGGCGGGAAACTCCTACAATGAGCAGTTCTTC. Protein: CASSVGAGNSYNEQFF.

This sequence joins TRBV10-3 and TRBJ2-1; maybe TRBD1 (5 bases). CDR1 and CDR2 (germline): ENHRY, SYGVKD. Trimming left V 6 bases short and J 5 bases short, with 11 bases between. The CDR3 is made up of 13 amino acids. The CDR3 loop reads CAISDSPNNEQFF. The CDR3 DNA follows: TGTGCCATCAGCGACAGTCCAAACAATGAGCAGTTCTTC.

The V and J genes are TRBV18 and TRBJ1-2; the D is unclear. The germline gives CDR1 KGHSH, CDR2 LQKENI. This CDR3 contains 12 residues. Between the trimmed V and J ends, which lost 5 bases and 4 bases, there was a span of 8 bases. CDR3 DNA: TGTGCCAGCTCAACGGTTGCCTATGGCTACACCTTC. Its translation: CASSTVAYGYTF.

The rearrangement links TRBV14 to TRBJ1-5; the match to TRBD1 covers 7 bases. The germline V gene encodes CDR1 SGHDN and CDR2 FVKESK. This CDR3 comprises 18 residues. The V segment lost 2 bases and the J segment 8 bases; nucleotides outside the gene matches: 18. The CDR3 DNA reads as TGTGCCAGCAGCCAACTATACAAGGACAGGATGGTTCAAGAGCCCCAGCATTTT. It codes for CASSQLYKDRMVQEPQHF.

The CDR3 here is CASSEGTSFGEQFF. DNA for the CDR3: TGTGCCAGCAGCGAGGGGACTAGCTTCGGTGAGCAGTTCTTC. The chain recombines TRBV6-1 with TRBJ2-1, with 9 bases lining up with TRBD2. CDR3 length: 14 residues. Unmatched junction bases numbered 9, after V lost 6 bases and J lost 9 bases. The germline CDR1 and CDR2 sequences are MNHNS and SASEGT.

V usage is TRBV2 and J usage is TRBJ2-2; TRBD1 aligns across 7 bases. Germline V gene data show CDR1 as SNHLY and CDR2 as FYNNEI. The junction had 3 bases not matched to a gene; V was cut back by 11 bases and J by 0 bases. The CDR3 contains 13 residues. The CDR3 nucleotides read TGTGCCCCGGGGACAGCGAACACCGGGGAGCTGTTTTTT. Protein sequence: CAPGTANTGELFF.

This clone was found once. Its ends do not fully match the called genes, so a read error is possible. The chain is built from TRBV19 and TRBJ1-1; 11 bases are a match to TRBD1. Germline-derived CDR1 and CDR2 are LNHDA and SQIVND (reference sequence). The CDR3 runs to 13 residues. The DNA of the CDR3 is TGTGCCAGTAGTATGGACAGGGGGCCTGAAGCTTTTTTT. As protein: CASSMDRGPEAFF.

The chain combines TRBV7-9 with TRBJ2-1; 9 nucleotides match TRBD1. The trim removed 8 bases at V and 4 bases at J, leaving 6 bases unmatched. The CDR3 runs 14 residues. From germline, CDR1 is SEHNR and CDR2 FQNEAQ (reference sequence). The CDR3 DNA is TGTGCCAGCGGTTCCGGGACAGGGTACAATGAGCAGTTCTTC. It yields the protein CASGSGTGYNEQFF.

Only a few counts were recorded for this clone. The chain links TRBV5-1 to TRBJ2-1, with D uncertain. Looked up from germline, CDR1 is SGHRS and CDR2 is YFSETQ. CDR3 length equals 15 residues. V was clipped by 0 bases and J by 0 bases, with 7 bases between them. The CDR3 sequence is CASSLGASSYNEQFF. CDR3 bases: TGCGCCAGCAGCTTGGGGGCGAGCTCCTACAATGAGCAGTTCTTC.

The CDR3 DNA follows: TGTGCCAGCAGCTTATTGACAGGGGGGCCCCAGGCCCAGTACTTC. As protein: CASSLLTGGPQAQYF. The gene calls are TRBV7-9 and TRBJ2-5; TRBD1 matches at 9 bases. The CDR3 is 15 residues long. Trimming cost V 2 bases and J 9 bases; bases outside gene matches: 10. Germline-derived CDR1 and CDR2 are SEHNR and FQNEAQ (reference sequence).

This chain connects TRBV11-2 to TRBJ2-1; TRBD2 agrees at 9 bases. CDR1 is SGHAT, CDR2 FQNNGV, per germline. The CDR3 covers 16 residues. V shed 4 bases, J shed 0 bases, and the junction held 4 bases outside the gene matches. CDR3 nucleotides: TGTGCCAGCAGCTCTAGCGGGACTAGCTCCTACAATGAGCAGTTCTTC. It specifies CASSSSGTSSYNEQFF.

The chain joins TRBV28 to TRBJ2-1; D might be TRBD2 (6 bases). Germline V gene lookup returns CDR1 MDHEN and CDR2 SYDVKM. Trimming pared 1 base from V and 8 bases from J, leaving 18 bases between. The CDR3 sequence is 16 residues long. The CDR3 loop is CASSLFQASEGDEQFF. CDR3 bases: TGTGCCAGCAGTTTATTCCAGGCTAGCGAAGGAGATGAGCAGTTCTTC.

This clone was picked up one time. The rearrangement joins TRBV7-9 to TRBJ2-6; 12 bases are shared with TRBD2. Germline lookup yields CDR1 SEHNR and CDR2 FQNEAQ (reference sequence). The CDR3 has 18 amino acids. After removal of 5 bases from V and 0 bases from J, the junction contained 5 bases not matched to a gene. Here the CDR3 reads CASSMGLAGASGANVLTF. CDR3 nucleotides: TGTGCCAGCAGCATGGGACTAGCGGGTGCCTCTGGGGCCAACGTCCTGACTTTC.

The rearrangement joins TRBV7-2 to TRBJ2-7; maybe TRBD1 (6 bases). Trimming stripped 4 bases from V and 1 base from J, with 14 bases between. This CDR3 is 15 amino acids long. CDR1 is SGHTA, CDR2 FQGNSA, per germline. CDR3 sequence reads: CASSSQGWGSYEQYF. The DNA for the CDR3 is TGTGCCAGCAGCTCCCAGGGGTGGGGATCCTACGAGCAGTACTTC.

V is TRBV13 and J is TRBJ2-2; TRBD1 matches 9 bases. The CDR3 loop spans 15 amino acids. Germline lookup yields CDR1 PRHDT and CDR2 FYEKMQ (reference sequence). Trimming took 5 bases from V and 5 from J; bases not matched to a gene: 6. The CDR3 sequence is CASSLQGAHTGELFF. In DNA form, the CDR3 reads TGTGCCAGCAGCCTACAGGGGGCGCATACCGGGGAGCTGTTTTTT.

The chain combines TRBV19 with TRBJ1-1; 8 bases are a match to TRBD1. The ends lost 6 bases at V and 3 bases at J; junction bases unmatched: 3. Germline CDR1 is LNHDA and CDR2 is SQIVND (reference sequence). The CDR3 is 13 amino acids. CDR3 sequence: CASSQGAYTEAFF. In DNA form, the CDR3 reads TGTGCCAGTAGCCAGGGGGCGTACACTGAAGCTTTCTTT.

V gene TRBV30 combines with J gene TRBJ2-7, with 9 bases fitting TRBD2. Germline assignment: CDR1 GTSNPN and CDR2 SVGIG (reference sequence). The junction had 23 bases not matched to a gene; V was cut back by 4 bases and J by 4 bases. This CDR3 comprises 19 residues. For the CDR3, the DNA is TGTGCCTGGACCAACCGACGACGAGGGACTAGCCAAAAAGGTTACGAGCAGTACTTC. Translation gives CAWTNRRRGTSQKGYEQYF.

The J gene is TRBJ2-5, the V gene TRBV28, with a weak D call TRBD1 (6 bases). The CDR3 extends over 15 amino acids. The germline V gene encodes CDR1 MDHEN and CDR2 SYDVKM. V was cut by 4 bases and J by 5 bases, with 17 bases left in between. The CDR3: CASSSGAEGSETQYF. Here the CDR3 DNA reads TGTGCCAGCAGTTCAGGGGCGGAAGGGTCCGAGACCCAGTACTTC. Complete variable domain (other parts from reference TRBV28 and TRBJ2-5): DVKVTQSSRYLVKRTGEKVFLECVQDMDHENMFWYRQDPGLGLRLIYFSYDVKMKEKGDIPEGYSVSREKKERFSLILESASTNQTSMYLCASSSGAEGSETQYFGPGTRLLVL.

The rearrangement links TRBV4-1 to TRBJ2-2, with TRBD1 identical over 10 bases. The CDR3 has 15 amino acids. From germline, CDR1 is MGHRA and CDR2 YSYEKL. V lost 8 bases, J lost 6 bases, and 9 bases stayed unmatched. Here the CDR3 reads CASGLADRGSGELFF. CDR3 nucleotide sequence: TGCGCCAGCGGCTTGGCGGACAGGGGGTCCGGGGAGCTGTTTTTT.